These T cell receptor beta chains were read from a single sample in a study of response to subunit inactivated influenza vaccine. TCRdb reprocessed the RT-PCR reads with MiXCR, giving one entry per CDR3 protein. The table shows under 750,000 distinct CDR3 sequences, with about an eighth occurring only once. Sequences were derived from PBMCs from blood, sampled on the day of vaccination. The receptors come from a man in his forties or fifties who received an inactivated influenza vaccine. The CDR3 runs from the conserved cysteine through the conserved F or W. Fields, in order: V gene, clone size, D gene, J gene, CDR3 DNA, CDR3 protein. D genes are given only for firm matches. Size tells how often a clone was seen (once, few, many) or the class of an expanded clone, and some rows leave it out.

>TRBV27|few|TRBD2|TRBJ2-3
TGTGCCAGAGGCGCTGTCCGCGGGGGGACAGATACGCAGTATTTT
CARGAVRGGTDTQYF
>TRBV6-2/TRBV6-3|many|TRBD2|TRBJ2-1
TGTGCCAGCAAGGACCTAGCGGGCAGCCCGCGACGGGTCAATGAGCAGTTCTTC
CASKDLAGSPRRVNEQFF
>TRBV6-1|.|.|TRBJ1-6
TGTGCCAGCAGCCCAAACCGAGACGCGAGGAGCTCCTATAATTCACCCCTCCACTTT
CASSPNRDARSSYNSPLHF
>TRBV20-1|.|TRBD1|TRBJ1-4
TGCAGTGCTAGAAACCTTCGACAGGGTTCAACTAATGAAAAACTGTTTTTT
CSARNLRQGSTNEKLFF
>TRBV12-3/TRBV12-4|.|.|TRBJ2-7
TGTGCCAGCAGTTTGCGTCTCGAGCAGTACTTC
CASSLRLEQYF
>TRBV7-9|.|.|TRBJ2-1
TGTGCCAGCAGCCCCCTGGCGCTCTACAATGAGCAGTTCTTC
CASSPLALYNEQFF
>TRBV2|many|TRBD1|TRBJ1-1
TGTGCCAGCAGCCTGACAGGGGACACTGAAGCTTTCTTT
CASSLTGDTEAFF
>TRBV20-1|few|.|TRBJ1-2
TGCAGTGCTAGTGCGACAACCAGGGGAGGCTACACCTTC
CSASATTRGGYTF
>TRBV12-3/TRBV12-4|.|.|TRBJ2-5
TGTGCCAGCAGTTCTACCAACAGGGAGGGCTACCAAGAGACCCAGTACTTC
CASSSTNREGYQETQYF
>TRBV5-1|few|.|TRBJ2-3
TGCGCCAGCAGCTCCGACCTCACAGATACGCAGTATTTT
CASSSDLTDTQYF
>TRBV19|.|.|TRBJ2-7
TGTGCCAGTAGTAACAGGCATAACTACGAGCAGTACTTC
CASSNRHNYEQYF
>TRBV5-5|many|.|TRBJ2-7
TGTGCCAGCAGCCCGACAGTTGCCCCCTACGAGCAGTACTTC
CASSPTVAPYEQYF
>TRBV30|.|.|TRBJ2-7
TGTGCCGTAGGGGGGAGGTCCTACGAGCAGTACTTC
CAVGGRSYEQYF
>TRBV20-1|.|TRBD2|TRBJ2-7
TGCAGTGCTAGATATCAAGGACTAGCGGGCGAGCAGTACTTC
CSARYQGLAGEQYF
>TRBV11-2|.|TRBD2|TRBJ2-5
TGTGCCAGCAGCTTAGCTGGGACTAGCGTGAAGACCCAGTACTTC
CASSLAGTSVKTQYF
>TRBV5-5|.|TRBD1|TRBJ2-1
TGTGCCAGCAGCCTCGACAGGGATCGGGATAATGAGCAGTTCTTC
CASSLDRDRDNEQFF
>TRBV5-1|few|.|TRBJ1-5
TGCGCCAGCAGCCAATCGGGCAGAAGCAATCAGCCCCAGCATTTT
CASSQSGRSNQPQHF
>TRBV28|.|.|TRBJ2-3
TGTGCCAGCAGTCGCCACCCCGGGACCACAGATACGCAGTATTTT
CASSRHPGTTDTQYF
>TRBV2|few|TRBD1|TRBJ1-4
TGTGCCGGACAGGGGGAACCTAATGAAAAACTGTTTTTT
CAGQGEPNEKLFF
>TRBV11-2|.|.|TRBJ2-6
TGTGCCAGCAGCTTAGGACGGAGGACTGGGGCCAACGTCCTGACTTTC
CASSLGRRTGANVLTF
>TRBV6-5|.|TRBD2|TRBJ2-1
TGTGCCAGCAGTTACTCGGCTAGCGGGGTGCGGGGGAATGAGCAGTTCTTC
CASSYSASGVRGNEQFF
>TRBV4-2|few|TRBD2|TRBJ2-2
TGTGCCAGCAGCCAAGTCTCTAGCGGGGACGCGAACACCGGGGAGCTGTTTTTT
CASSQVSSGDANTGELFF
>TRBV2|.|TRBD1|TRBJ1-5
TGTGCCAGCAGTGAAGGACAGGGGCATCAGCCCCAGCATTTT
CASSEGQGHQPQHF
>TRBV12-3/TRBV12-4|few|.|TRBJ1-5
TGTGCCAGCAGCTTCTCGGACAAGGATCAGCCCCAGCATTTT
CASSFSDKDQPQHF
>TRBV5-1|many|.|TRBJ2-1
TGCGCCAGCAGCTTGGAGGCAGGGCGCAATGAGCAGTTCTTC
CASSLEAGRNEQFF
>TRBV5-1|few|TRBD2|TRBJ2-1
TGCGCCAGCAGCTTAGCGGGGGCCCCGCAGTTCTTC
CASSLAGAPQFF
>TRBV12-3/TRBV12-4|.|.|TRBJ2-6
TGTGCCAGCAGTTCGAACGTTATGGCCAACGTCCTGACTTTC
CASSSNVMANVLTF
>TRBV11-2|few|TRBD2|TRBJ2-1
TGTGCCAGCAGCCCTAGCGGGGGTGAGCAGTTCTTC
CASSPSGGEQFF
>TRBV9|many|TRBD2|TRBJ2-7
TGTGCCAGCAGCGCCCACGGGACTAGCTACGAGCAGTACTTC
CASSAHGTSYEQYF
>TRBV6-5|few|TRBD2|TRBJ2-7
TGTGCCAGCAGTTACTCGTACGGGGGGAAAACCTACGAGCAGTACTTC
CASSYSYGGKTYEQYF
>TRBV6-1|many|TRBD2|TRBJ2-1
TGTGCCAGCGTGTGGGACTACTCCTACAATGAGCAGTTCTTC
CASVWDYSYNEQFF
>TRBV5-1|.|.|TRBJ2-1
TGCGCCAGCAGCTTGGCGGGGGGCGGGGTGAATGAGCAGTTCTTC
CASSLAGGGVNEQFF
>TRBV7-2|.|TRBD1|TRBJ2-2
TGTGCCAGCAGCTTCTCAGGGGGCGCAGACACCGGGGAGCTGTTTTTT
CASSFSGGADTGELFF
>TRBV6-5|.|.|TRBJ2-7
TGTGCCAGCAGTTACTCGAACAGAAAGGACGAGCAGTACTTC
CASSYSNRKDEQYF
>TRBV29-1|few|.|TRBJ1-1
TGCAGCGTTTGGGTTGATTCGACGAACACTGAAGCTTTCTTT
CSVWVDSTNTEAFF
>TRBV7-2|.|TRBD2|TRBJ2-2
TGTGCCAGCAGCTTAGCCTGGTGGACTAGCGGGGGGGCGAAGTCCCGGGAGCTGTTTTTT
CASSLAWWTSGGAKSRELFF
>TRBV5-5|few|TRBD2|TRBJ2-1
TGTGCCAGCAGCGCGGCTCCTAGCGGGAGCTCCTACAATGAGCAGTTCTTC
CASSAAPSGSSYNEQFF
>TRBV2|many|.|TRBJ2-6
TGTGCCAGCAGCGTACGTGGTGCAGGGGCCAACGTCCTGACTTTC
CASSVRGAGANVLTF
>TRBV18|many|.|TRBJ2-1
TGTGCCAGCTCACCTGCAGGGGCCTACAATGAGCAGTTCTTC
CASSPAGAYNEQFF
>TRBV7-9|few|TRBD2|TRBJ2-1
TGTGCCAGCAGGGCTAGCGGGGCTAACAATGAGCAGTTCTTC
CASRASGANNEQFF
>TRBV12-3/TRBV12-4|.|.|TRBJ2-1
TGTGCCAGCAGTTTAGCGCTGGGGTACCGGAGAAATGAGCAGTTCTTC
CASSLALGYRRNEQFF
>TRBV4-2|.|.|TRBJ2-1
TGTGCCAGCAGCCAAGGGGACGGACCGGACAATGAGCAGTTCTTC
CASSQGDGPDNEQFF
>TRBV5-1|few|.|TRBJ1-5
TGCGCCAGCAGCTTTGACGGGGCTGGGCAGCCCCAGCATTTT
CASSFDGAGQPQHF
>TRBV15|.|.|TRBJ2-7
TGTGCCACCAGCAAAGGTCCCAAATTGGTGGACGAGCAGTACTTC
CATSKGPKLVDEQYF